Listed here are 3 T cell receptor beta chains from one sample, sequenced in a study of control samples from healthy donors and cancer patients. Libraries were prepared by immunoSEQ multiplex PCR; TCRdb keeps only in-frame clonotypes and omits some of them. Of more than 90,000 clones listed, 85% to 90% are singletons. Sequencing used blood. Every receptor here comes from a man aged 25-45 years in good health.

V is TRBV10-1 and J is TRBJ2-7; TRBD1 matches at 7 bases. Germline CDR1 reads WNHNN; CDR2 reads SYGVQD (reference sequence). The CDR3 is 14 amino acids. Losses at the gene ends were 0 bases for V and 3 bases for J; bases not matched to a gene: 2. The CDR3, as DNA: TGCGCCAGCAGTGAGTCGACAGGGAACTACGAGCAGTACTTC. Its protein product is CASSESTGNYEQYF.

V is TRBV7-8 and J is TRBJ2-7; 8 nucleotides line up with TRBD1. The germline V gene has CDR1 SGHVS and CDR2 FQNEAQ. The CDR3 contains 14 residues. V gave up 5 bases and J gave up 5 bases; unmatched junction bases: 8. The CDR3 protein is CASSARDRLDEQYV. The DNA of the CDR3 is TGTGCCAGCAGCGCTCGGGACAGGTTGGACGAGCAGTACGTC.

V is TRBV18 and J is TRBJ2-1, with 15 bases lining up with TRBD2. In germline, CDR1 is KGHSH, CDR2 LQKENI. V lost 3 bases, J lost 9 bases, and 3 bases stayed unmatched. CDR3 length: 15 residues. The CDR3 DNA reads TGTGCCAGCTCACCCGGACTAGCGGGAGGGACTGAGCAGTTCTTC. Translated, it gives CASSPGLAGGTEQFF.